This T cell receptor beta chain was observed in a study of blood T cell dynamics during melanoma immunotherapy (dated by TCRdb to 2018 to 2021). Regarding the complete study: All patients had metastatic melanoma and were given first-line pembrolizumab or nivolumab plus ipilimumab as standard of care in the United Kingdom. Consecutive patients formed a training cohort, and a further independent group of patients from the same centre was pooled into an external validation set. To identify early correlates of response, the study profiled peripheral T cell receptor repertoires in patients with metastatic melanoma before and after one cycle of checkpoint inhibitor therapy. The study at large found these results: The relatively small sample size was acknowledged as something that could potentially limit how far the results can be generalized. The study was unable to establish whether the T cell clones driving the repertoire changes were melanoma-specific or instead reflected general immune activation. Patients who later achieved disease control showed a bifurcated PBMC repertoire reorganization at W3, with increased clonality or increased diversity, unlike progressors.

Every bulk PBMC sample had a fixed 350 ng of DNA loaded. The immunoSEQ TCRb Assay kit was used according to manufacturer instructions to amplify TCR beta CDR3 sequences from genomic DNA. The KAPA Library Quantification Kit for Illumina platforms was used to quantify pooled libraries by qPCR. Pooled libraries were clustered at roughly 0.55-1.1 pM and sequenced on an Illumina NextSeq 500. For the original study's pipeline: Analysis of the TCR data relied on immunoSEQ ANALYZER and the R LymphoSeq package. A rearrangement efficiency score was calculated as productive divided by the sum of productive and non-productive CDR3 sequences. Clonality was measured with the Gini coefficient and diversity with the Renyi index at alpha=1, compared pairwise between timepoints within each patient. Clonal relatedness, based on an edit distance of 3, and repertoire similarity, based on the Bhattacharyya coefficient, were both computed in LymphoSeq. To classify response, a linear discriminant analysis based on week-3 changes in clonality and diversity was built with the R MASS and caret packages. TCRdb retrieved this table from immuneACCESS and kept in-frame rearrangements only. Not all clones are present; in checked studies, unresolved V genes account for under half, and no reason is known for the remainder. The V and J calls and clone size were taken over from that table, and D and trimming were inferred from the DNA. The sample table lists about 10,000 clones, roughly 83% of them with a count of one. Less than 20% of the sample is in the top ten clones.

Of note for this clone: Its antigen is not yet known. No much larger clone exists at a distance of one base, and base qualities are not known.

The intended sense of this specimen's time point label: week 3, after first cycle of checkpoint inhibitor. Blood samples were collected before treatment (T0) and at week 3 (W3), after the first cycle of checkpoint blockade. Except for two patients with rapid clinical progression, response was assessed 12 weeks after the first infusion by RECIST 1.1; disease control meant complete response, partial response or stable disease. Patients with prior systemic cancer treatment, concomitant immunosuppressant therapy or synchronous other active malignancies were excluded. Bulk PBMC and plasma cell-free DNA were both sequenced for TCR beta so that circulating cells and T cell turnover could be tracked. Lymphoprep and SepMate tubes were used to isolate PBMC from blood, and red cell lysis was then performed. QIAamp DNA Blood Mini kits were used to extract DNA from PBMC and sorted T cell subsets. The CDR3, cysteine through phenylalanine, is 14 amino acids long. The CDR3 DNA has 42 bases and is translated from base 1. CDR1 and CDR2 (MNHEY, SVGAGI) derive from the germline V gene. From V the trimming removes 6 bases and from J it removes 7 bases, while the gene matches leave 9 bases of the junction unaccounted for.

The sequence derives from a human donor with melanoma. The sample in question was blood, obtained from a patient treated with checkpoint blockade. The V and J segments used are TRBV6-5 and TRBJ2-7; TRBD1 matches 10 bases in the middle. The sequenced DNA: TGTGCCAGCAGCGCCGGGACAGGGGCCAGGGAGCAGTACTTC. Translated, this is CASSAGTGAREQYF.